This T cell receptor (beta chain) came from a study of OX40 agonist ivuxolimab in advanced cancers. At the level of the study: Ivuxolimab is a fully human IgG2 antibody that activates OX40 (CD134). Partial responses were achieved by three patients, of whom one had hepatocellular carcinoma and two had cutaneous melanoma. Whole-study results and caveats: At 0.1 to 3.0 mg/kg, CD4+ and CD8+ blood T cells expanded clonally by week 6. Relative to CD4+ cells, CD8+ T cells on average had more expanded clones.

Clones were sequenced by immunoSEQ multiplex PCR, and TCRdb holds only the in-frame ones, with some missing. The sample records tens of thousands of clones, 75% to 90% being singletons. The V and J ends lost 6 bases and 3 bases respectively, with 19 bases between them. The CDR3 contains 16 residues. CDR1 is SGHVS and CDR2 is FQNEAQ in the germline V gene. To note about this clone: Its antigen remains unidentified.

The TCR was taken from an adult with an advanced solid tumor such as melanoma, head and neck, liver or kidney cancer. The specimen comprised CD4+ or CD8+ T cells sorted from blood, sampled in a trial of the OX40 agonist ivuxolimab. The chain has TRBV7-8 and TRBJ2-3; D might be TRBD2 (6 bases). This CDR3 is CASRIEVASVTDTQYF. The CDR3 coding sequence is TGTGCCAGCAGAATAGAGGTGGCTAGCGTTACAGATACGCAGTATTTT.